This TCR beta chain was retrieved from a study of tumor-infiltrating lymphocytes in primary liver carcinoma. Turning to the study itself: About 3.65 to 7.5 million productive TCRbeta reads were obtained from the samples, with similar numbers across tissue types. Findings and limits, study-wide: Significantly larger top-250-clone fractions were found in tumors than in blood (p = 0.039).

Details on this clonotype: The antigen is not known. At one boundary the junction diverges from the germline segment, which might be a read error.

Unsorted whole blood yielded the blood RNA, and germline DNA was also extracted. Sampling before surgery obtained around 4.4 milliliters of peripheral blood. A primer matching the constant region was used to make TCR beta cDNA from 500 ng of total RNA. Three rounds of nested multiplex PCR with slightly modified ARM-PCR produced TCR beta libraries. The first two PCR rounds used TRBV1-TRBV30 primers with a Cbeta primer, roughly 10 cycles each. TCRdb used MiXCR to reprocess the multiplex PCR reads, holding one entry per CDR3 protein. The sample holds around 210,000 distinct CDR3 sequences, roughly two thirds seen once. The V gene's germline CDR1 is SGHNT and CDR2 YENEEA. CDR3 length: 15 residues.

The chain has TRBV11-3 and TRBJ2-2, with TRBD2 as a possible D gene (5 bases). The sample taken for sequencing was peripheral blood. This sequence was found in a woman aged 60-75 years with primary liver carcinoma and hepatitis B virus infection. The CDR3 here is CASSLGIRRTGELSF. In DNA, the CDR3 is TGTGCCAGCAGCTTAGGAATTAGAAGAACCGGGGAGCTGTCTTTT.